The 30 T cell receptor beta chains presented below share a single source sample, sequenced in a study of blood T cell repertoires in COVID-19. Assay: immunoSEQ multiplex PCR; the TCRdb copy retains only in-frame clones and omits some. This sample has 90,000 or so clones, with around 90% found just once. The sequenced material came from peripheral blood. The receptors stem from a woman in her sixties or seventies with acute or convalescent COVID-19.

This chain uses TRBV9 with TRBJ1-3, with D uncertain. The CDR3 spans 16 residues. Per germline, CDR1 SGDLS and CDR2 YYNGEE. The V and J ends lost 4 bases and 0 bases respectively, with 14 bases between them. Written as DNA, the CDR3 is TGTGCCAGCAGCACTAGGCCCCTCTCCTCTGGAAACACCATATATTTT. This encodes CASSTRPLSSGNTIYF. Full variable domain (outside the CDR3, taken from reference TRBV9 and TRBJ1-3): DSGVTQTPKHLITATGQRVTLRCSPRSGDLSVYWYQQSLDQGLQFLIQYYNGEERAKGNILERFSAQQFPDLHSELNLSSLELGDSALYFCASSTRPLSSGNTIYFGEGSWLTVV.

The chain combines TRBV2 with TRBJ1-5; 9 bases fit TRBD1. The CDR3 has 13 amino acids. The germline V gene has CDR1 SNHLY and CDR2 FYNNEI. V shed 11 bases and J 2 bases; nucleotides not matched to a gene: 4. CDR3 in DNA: TGTGCCGGACAGGGGATGGGCAATCAGCCCCAGCATTTT. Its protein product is CAGQGMGNQPQHF.

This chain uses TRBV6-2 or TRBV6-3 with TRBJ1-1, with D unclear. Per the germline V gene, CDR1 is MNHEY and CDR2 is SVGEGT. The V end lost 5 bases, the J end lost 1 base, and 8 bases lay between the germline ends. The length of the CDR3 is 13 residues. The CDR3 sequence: CASSRGSNTEAFF. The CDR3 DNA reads TGTGCCAGCAGTAGAGGGTCGAACACTGAAGCTTTCTTT.

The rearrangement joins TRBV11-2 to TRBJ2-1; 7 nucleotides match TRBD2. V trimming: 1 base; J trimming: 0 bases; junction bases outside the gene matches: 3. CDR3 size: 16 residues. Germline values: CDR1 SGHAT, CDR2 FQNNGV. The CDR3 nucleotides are TGTGCCAGCAGCTTAGTAGGGGAGGGCTCCTACAATGAGCAGTTCTTC. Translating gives CASSLVGEGSYNEQFF. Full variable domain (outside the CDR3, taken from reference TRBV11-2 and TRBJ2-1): EAGVAQSPRYKIIEKRQSVAFWCNPISGHATLYWYQQILGQGPKLLIQFQNNGVVDDSQLPKDRFSAERLKGVDSTLKIQPAKLEDSAVYLCASSLVGEGSYNEQFFGPGTRLTVL.

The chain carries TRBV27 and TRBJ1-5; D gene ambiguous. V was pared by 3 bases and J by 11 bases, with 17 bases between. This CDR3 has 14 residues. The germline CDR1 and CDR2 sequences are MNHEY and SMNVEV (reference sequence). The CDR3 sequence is CASSFNDNTHSQHF. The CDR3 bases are TGTGCCAGCAGTTTCAACGATAACACCCATTCCCAGCATTTT.

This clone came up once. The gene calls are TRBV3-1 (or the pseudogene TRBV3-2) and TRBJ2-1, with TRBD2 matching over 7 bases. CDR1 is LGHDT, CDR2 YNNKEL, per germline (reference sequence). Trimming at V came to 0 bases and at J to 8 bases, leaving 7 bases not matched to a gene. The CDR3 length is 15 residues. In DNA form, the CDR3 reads TGTGCCAGCAGCCAAGACCGGACTAGAGGGTATGAGCAGTTCTTC. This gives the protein CASSQDRTRGYEQFF.

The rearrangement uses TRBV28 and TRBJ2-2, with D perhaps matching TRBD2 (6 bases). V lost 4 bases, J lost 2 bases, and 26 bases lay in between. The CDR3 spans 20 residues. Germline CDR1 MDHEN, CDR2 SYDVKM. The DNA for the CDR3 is TGTGCCAGCAGTTGGCCCGGGCGACAGCGGACCGGGAGCAACACCGGGGAGCTGTTTTTT. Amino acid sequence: CASSWPGRQRTGSNTGELFF.

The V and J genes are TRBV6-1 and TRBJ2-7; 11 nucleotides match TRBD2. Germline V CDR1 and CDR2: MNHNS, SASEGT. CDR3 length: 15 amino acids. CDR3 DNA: TGTGCCAGCAGTAAAGCTAGCGGGGGGATCTACGAGCAGTACGTC. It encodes CASSKASGGIYEQYV.

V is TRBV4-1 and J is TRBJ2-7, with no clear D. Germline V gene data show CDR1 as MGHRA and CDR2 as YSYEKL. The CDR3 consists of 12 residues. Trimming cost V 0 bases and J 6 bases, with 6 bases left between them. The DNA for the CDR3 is TGCGCCAGCAGCCAAGAACCCAGCGAGCAGTACTTC. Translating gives CASSQEPSEQYF.

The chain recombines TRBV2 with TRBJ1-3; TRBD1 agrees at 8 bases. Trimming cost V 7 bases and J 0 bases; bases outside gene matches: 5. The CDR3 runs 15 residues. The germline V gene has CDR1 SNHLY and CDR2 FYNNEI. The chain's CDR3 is CASIRQGLSGNTIYF. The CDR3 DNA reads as TGTGCCAGCATCAGACAGGGGCTCTCTGGAAACACCATATATTTT. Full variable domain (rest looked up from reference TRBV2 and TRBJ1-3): EPEVTQTPSHQVTQMGQEVILRCVPISNHLYFYWYRQILGQKVEFLVSFYNNEISEKSEIFDDQFSVERPDGSNFTLKIRSTKLEDSAMYFCASIRQGLSGNTIYFGEGSWLTVV.

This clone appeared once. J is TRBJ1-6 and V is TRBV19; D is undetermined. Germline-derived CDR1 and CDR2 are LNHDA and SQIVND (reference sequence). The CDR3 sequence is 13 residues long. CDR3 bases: TGTGGCGCCTCGAGGGTCCCGTATTCACCCCTCCACTTT. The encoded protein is CGASRVPYSPLHF.

The CDR3 spells CASSRFQVAQNYGYTF. CDR3 DNA: TGTGCCAGTAGTAGGTTCCAGGTTGCCCAGAACTATGGCTACACCTTC. The gene calls are TRBV19 and TRBJ1-2; D not resolved. Trimming cost V 4 bases and J 2 bases, with 17 bases left between them. Germline lookup yields CDR1 LNHDA and CDR2 SQIVND (reference sequence). The CDR3 length is 16 residues.

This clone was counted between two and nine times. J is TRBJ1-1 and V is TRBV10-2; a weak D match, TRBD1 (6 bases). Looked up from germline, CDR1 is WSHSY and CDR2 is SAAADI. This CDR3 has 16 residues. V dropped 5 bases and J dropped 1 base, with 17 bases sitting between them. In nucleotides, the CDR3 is TGCGCCAGCAGTTTCATACGCACAGGGAAGAACACTGAAGCTTTCTTT. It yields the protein CASSFIRTGKNTEAFF.

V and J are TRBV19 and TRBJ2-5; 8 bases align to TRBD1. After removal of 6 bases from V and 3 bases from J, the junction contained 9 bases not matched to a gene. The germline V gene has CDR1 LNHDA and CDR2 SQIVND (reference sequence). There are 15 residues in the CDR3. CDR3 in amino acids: CASRSWDRPKETQYF. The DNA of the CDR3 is TGTGCCAGTAGAAGCTGGGACAGGCCCAAAGAGACCCAGTACTTC.

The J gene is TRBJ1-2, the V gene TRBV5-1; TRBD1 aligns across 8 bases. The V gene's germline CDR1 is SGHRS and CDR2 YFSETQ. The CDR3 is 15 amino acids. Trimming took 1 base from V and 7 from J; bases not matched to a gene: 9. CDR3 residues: CASSLSAQGASGYTF. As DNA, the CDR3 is TGCGCCAGCAGCTTGTCTGCCCAGGGGGCCAGTGGCTACACCTTC.

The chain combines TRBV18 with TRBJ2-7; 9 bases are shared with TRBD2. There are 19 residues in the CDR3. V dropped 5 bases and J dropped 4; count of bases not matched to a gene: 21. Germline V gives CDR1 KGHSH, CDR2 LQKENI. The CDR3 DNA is TGTGCCAGCTCAACCGACAGGGTTGGGACTAGCAGCATCAAGTACGAGCAGTACTTC. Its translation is CASSTDRVGTSSIKYEQYF.

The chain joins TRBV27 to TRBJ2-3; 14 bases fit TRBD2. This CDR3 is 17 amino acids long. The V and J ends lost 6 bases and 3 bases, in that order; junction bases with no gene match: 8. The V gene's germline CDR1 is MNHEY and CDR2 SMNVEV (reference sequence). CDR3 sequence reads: CASRTKGLAGATDTQYF. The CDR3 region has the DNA TGTGCCAGCAGGACAAAGGGACTAGCGGGGGCAACAGATACGCAGTATTTT.

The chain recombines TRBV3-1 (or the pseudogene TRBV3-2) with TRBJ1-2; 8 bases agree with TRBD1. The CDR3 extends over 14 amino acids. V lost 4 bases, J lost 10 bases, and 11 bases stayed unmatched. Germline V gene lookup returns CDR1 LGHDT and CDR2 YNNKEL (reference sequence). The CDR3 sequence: CASSLDRAQSTYTF. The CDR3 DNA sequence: TGTGCCAGCAGCCTGGACAGGGCTCAGAGCACCTACACCTTC.

CDR3 loop: CASSQERRQGGSYGYTF. The CDR3 DNA sequence: TGCGCCAGCAGCCAAGAAAGGAGACAGGGAGGCAGCTATGGCTACACCTTC. The chain combines TRBV4-1 with TRBJ1-2; TRBD1 agrees at 7 bases. With V trimmed by 0 bases and J by 4 bases, 11 bases remained unmatched. Germline values: CDR1 MGHRA, CDR2 YSYEKL. The CDR3 length is 17 residues.

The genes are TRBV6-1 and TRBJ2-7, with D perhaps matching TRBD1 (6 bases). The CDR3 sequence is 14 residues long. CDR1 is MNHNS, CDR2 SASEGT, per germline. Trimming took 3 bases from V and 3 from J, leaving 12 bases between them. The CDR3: CASSEWVQGYEQYF. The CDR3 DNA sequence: TGTGCCAGCAGTGAGTGGGTACAGGGCTACGAGCAGTACTTC.

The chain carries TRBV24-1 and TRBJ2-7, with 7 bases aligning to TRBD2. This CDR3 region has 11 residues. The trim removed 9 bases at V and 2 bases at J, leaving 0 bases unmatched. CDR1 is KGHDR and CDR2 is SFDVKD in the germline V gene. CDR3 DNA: TGTGCCACCGGGACTACCTACGAGCAGTACGTC. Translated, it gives CATGTTYEQYV.

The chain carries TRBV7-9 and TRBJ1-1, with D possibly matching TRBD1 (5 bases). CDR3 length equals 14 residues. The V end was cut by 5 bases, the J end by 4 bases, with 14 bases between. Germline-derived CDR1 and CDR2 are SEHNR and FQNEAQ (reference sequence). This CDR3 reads CASSQSRVGTEAFF. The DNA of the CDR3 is TGTGCCAGCAGCCAATCCAGGGTGGGCACTGAAGCTTTCTTT.

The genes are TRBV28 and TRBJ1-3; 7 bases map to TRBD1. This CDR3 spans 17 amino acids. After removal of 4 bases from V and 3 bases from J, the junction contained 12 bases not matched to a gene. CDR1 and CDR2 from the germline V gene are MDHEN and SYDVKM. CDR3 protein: CASSSNLDRVGGNTIYF. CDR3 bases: TGTGCCAGCAGTTCCAATCTCGACAGGGTCGGTGGAAACACCATATATTTT.

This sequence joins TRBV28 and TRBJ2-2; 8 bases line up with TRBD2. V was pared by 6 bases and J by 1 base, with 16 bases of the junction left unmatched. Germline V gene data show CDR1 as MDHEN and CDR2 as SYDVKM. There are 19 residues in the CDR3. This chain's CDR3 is CASRAPPVGAGVNTGELFF. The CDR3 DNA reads TGTGCCAGCAGGGCCCCCCCGGTGGGAGCGGGAGTGAACACCGGGGAGCTGTTTTTT.

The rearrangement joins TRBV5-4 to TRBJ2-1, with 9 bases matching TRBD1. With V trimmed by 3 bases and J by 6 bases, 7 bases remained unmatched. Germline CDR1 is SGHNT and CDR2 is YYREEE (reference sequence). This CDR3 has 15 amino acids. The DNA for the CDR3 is TGTGCCAGCAGCTCCGGGACAGGGAGACCCAATGAGCAGTTCTTC. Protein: CASSSGTGRPNEQFF. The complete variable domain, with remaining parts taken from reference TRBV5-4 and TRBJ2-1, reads ETGVTQSPTHLIKTRGQQVTLRCSSQSGHNTVSWYQQALGQGPQFIFQYYREEENGRGNFPPRFSGLQFPNYSSELNVNALELDDSALYLCASSSGTGRPNEQFFGPGTRLTVL.

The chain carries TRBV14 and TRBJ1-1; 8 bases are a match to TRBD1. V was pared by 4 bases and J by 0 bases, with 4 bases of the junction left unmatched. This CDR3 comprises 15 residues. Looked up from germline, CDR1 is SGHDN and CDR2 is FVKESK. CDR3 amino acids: CASSRQGAMNTEAFF. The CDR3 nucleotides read TGTGCCAGCAGCCGGCAGGGGGCTATGAACACTGAAGCTTTCTTT.

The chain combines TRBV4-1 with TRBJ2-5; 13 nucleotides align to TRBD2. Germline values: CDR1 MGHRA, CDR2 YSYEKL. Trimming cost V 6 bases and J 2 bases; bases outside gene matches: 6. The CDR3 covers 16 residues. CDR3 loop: CASRSGTSGEQETQYF. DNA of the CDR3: TGCGCCAGCAGGAGCGGGACTAGCGGGGAACAAGAGACCCAGTACTTC.

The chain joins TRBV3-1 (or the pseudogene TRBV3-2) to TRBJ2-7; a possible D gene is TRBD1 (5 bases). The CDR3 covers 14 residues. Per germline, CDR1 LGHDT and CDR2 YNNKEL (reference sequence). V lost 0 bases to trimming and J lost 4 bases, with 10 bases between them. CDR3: CASSQETGTYEQYF. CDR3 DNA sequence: TGTGCCAGCAGCCAAGAAACAGGCACTTACGAGCAGTACTTC.

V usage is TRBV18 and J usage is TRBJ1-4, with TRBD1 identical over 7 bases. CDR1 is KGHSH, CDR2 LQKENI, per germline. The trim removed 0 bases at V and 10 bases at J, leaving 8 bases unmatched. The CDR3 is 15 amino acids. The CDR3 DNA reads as TGTGCCAGCTCACCACCTGTGGGACAGTCGGGAAAACTGTTTTTT. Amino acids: CASSPPVGQSGKLFF.

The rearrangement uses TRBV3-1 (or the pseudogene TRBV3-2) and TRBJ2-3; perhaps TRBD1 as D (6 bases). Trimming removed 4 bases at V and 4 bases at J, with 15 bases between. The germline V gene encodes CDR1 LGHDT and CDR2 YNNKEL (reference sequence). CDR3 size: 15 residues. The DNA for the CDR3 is TGTGCCAGCAGCCCGCCATGGGGGCGCTCAGATACGCAGTATTTT. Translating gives CASSPPWGRSDTQYF.